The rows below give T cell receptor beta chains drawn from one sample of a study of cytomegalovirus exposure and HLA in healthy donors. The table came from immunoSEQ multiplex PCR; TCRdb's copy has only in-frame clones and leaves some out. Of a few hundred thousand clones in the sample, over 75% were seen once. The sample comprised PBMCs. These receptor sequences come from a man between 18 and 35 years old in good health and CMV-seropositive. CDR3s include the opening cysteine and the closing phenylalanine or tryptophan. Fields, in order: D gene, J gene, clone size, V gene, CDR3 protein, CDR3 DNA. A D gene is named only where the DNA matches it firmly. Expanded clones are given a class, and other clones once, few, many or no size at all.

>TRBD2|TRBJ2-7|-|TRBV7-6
CASSAGTSYEQYF
TGTGCCAGCAGCGCTGGGACTAGCTACGAGCAGTACTTC
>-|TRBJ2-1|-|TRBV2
CAREGESLNEQFF
TGTGCCAGGGAAGGGGAAAGTCTCAATGAGCAGTTCTTC
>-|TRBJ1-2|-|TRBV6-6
CASVGGYGYTF
TGTGCCAGCGTCGGGGGGTATGGCTACACCTTC
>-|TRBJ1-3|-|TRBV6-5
CASSYAGGEVNTIYF
TGTGCCAGCAGTTACGCGGGAGGGGAGGTAAACACCATATATTTT
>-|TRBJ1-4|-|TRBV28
CTSQSWKEVSANEKLFF
TGTACCAGCCAATCTTGGAAGGAAGTATCGGCTAATGAAAAACTGTTTTTT
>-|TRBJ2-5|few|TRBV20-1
CSATQETQYF
TGCAGTGCTACCCAAGAGACCCAGTACTTC
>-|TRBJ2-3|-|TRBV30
CAWSVRGTSTDTQYF
TGTGCCTGGAGTGTACGAGGGACTAGCACAGATACGCAGTATTTT
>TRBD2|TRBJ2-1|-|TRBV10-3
CAISEILAGGPSYNEQFF
TGTGCCATCAGTGAGATACTAGCGGGAGGGCCCTCCTACAATGAGCAGTTCTTC
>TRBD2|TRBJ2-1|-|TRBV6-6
CASSYSSGKNEQFF
TGTGCCAGCAGTTATTCTAGCGGGAAGAATGAGCAGTTCTTC
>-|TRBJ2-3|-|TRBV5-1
CASSFSGTTDTQYF
TGCGCCAGCAGCTTTTCTGGTACCACAGATACGCAGTATTTT
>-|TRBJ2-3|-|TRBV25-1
CASSEFSQGWADTQYF
TGTGCCAGCAGTGAATTTTCCCAGGGGTGGGCAGATACGCAGTATTTT
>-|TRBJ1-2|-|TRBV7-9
CASSLGWDPASYTF
TGTGCCAGCAGCTTAGGTTGGGACCCGGCTAGCTACACCTTC
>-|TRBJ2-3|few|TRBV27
CASGTGDTDTQYF
TGTGCCAGCGGGACTGGAGACACAGATACGCAGTATTTT
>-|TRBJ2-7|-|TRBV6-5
CASSYRGNEQYF
TGTGCCAGCAGTTACCGAGGAAACGAGCAGTACTTC
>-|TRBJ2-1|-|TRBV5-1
CASYAHGINEQFF
TGCGCCAGCTACGCCCACGGTATCAATGAGCAGTTCTTC
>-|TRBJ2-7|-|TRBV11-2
CASSLDPGRGAREQYF
TGTGCCAGCAGCTTAGATCCGGGCAGGGGGGCTAGGGAGCAGTACTTC
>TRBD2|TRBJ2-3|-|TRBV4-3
CASSPRLAGATTDTQYF
TGCGCCAGCAGCCCGCGACTAGCGGGAGCTACTACAGATACGCAGTATTTT
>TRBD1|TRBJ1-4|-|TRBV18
CASSPPVTGGGNEKLFF
TGTGCCAGCTCACCTCCGGTGACAGGGGGAGGTAATGAAAAACTGTTTTTT
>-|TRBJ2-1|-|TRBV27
CASSLLGNNEQFF
TGTGCCAGCAGTTTGTTAGGGAACAATGAGCAGTTCTTC
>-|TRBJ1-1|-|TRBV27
CASSRTLLAEAFF
TGTGCCAGCAGCCGAACCTTGTTGGCTGAAGCTTTCTTT
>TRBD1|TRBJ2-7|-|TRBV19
CASTQTGDVLYEQYF
TGTGCCAGTACTCAAACAGGGGACGTACTCTACGAGCAGTACTTC
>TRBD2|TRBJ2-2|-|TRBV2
CASRVAGVAGELFF
TGTGCCAGCAGGGTAGCGGGAGTGGCCGGGGAGCTGTTTTTT
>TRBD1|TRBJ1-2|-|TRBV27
CASSPLGRGGGYGYTF
TGTGCCAGCAGTCCCCTAGGGAGAGGGGGCGGCTATGGCTACACCTTC
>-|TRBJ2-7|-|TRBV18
CASSPQTMTYEQYF
TGTGCCAGCTCACCACAGACAATGACCTACGAGCAGTACTTC
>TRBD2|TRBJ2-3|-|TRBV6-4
CASSFIAGCTDTQYF
TGTGCCAGCAGTTTTATAGCGGGATGCACAGATACGCAGTATTTT
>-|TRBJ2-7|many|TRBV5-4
CASSFGVILGEQYF
TGTGCCAGCAGCTTCGGAGTCATCTTAGGGGAGCAGTACTTC
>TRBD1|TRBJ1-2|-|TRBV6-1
CASSGIQGASFDYGYTF
TGTGCCAGCAGTGGTATTCAGGGGGCCTCTTTCGACTATGGCTACACCTTC
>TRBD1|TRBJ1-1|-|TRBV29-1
CSVEGGTADQNTEAFF
TGCAGCGTTGAGGGGGGGACAGCCGACCAAAACACTGAAGCTTTCTTT
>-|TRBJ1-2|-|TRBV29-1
CSVKPANYGYTF
TGCAGCGTTAAACCGGCCAACTATGGCTACACCTTC
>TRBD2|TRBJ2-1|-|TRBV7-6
CASSLVGGTRAFGEQFF
TGTGCCAGCAGCTTAGTGGGTGGGACTAGGGCCTTCGGTGAGCAGTTCTTC
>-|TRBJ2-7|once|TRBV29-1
CSVGQETYEQYF
TGCAGCGTGGGACAAGAAACCTACGAGCAGTACTTC
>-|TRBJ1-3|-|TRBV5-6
CASSARGGVTIYF
TGTGCCAGCAGCGCGCGGGGAGGGGTAACCATATATTTT
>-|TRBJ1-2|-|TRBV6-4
CASSESDGSYGYTF
TGTGCCAGCAGTGAATCGGACGGATCCTATGGCTACACCTTC
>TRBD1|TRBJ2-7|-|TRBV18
CASSPRSDRSSYEQYF
TGTGCCAGCTCACCACGTTCGGACAGGTCCTCCTACGAGCAGTACTTC
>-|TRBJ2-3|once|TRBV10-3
CAMRAKETSTDTQYF
TGTGCCATGAGAGCGAAAGAGACTAGCACAGATACGCAGTATTTT
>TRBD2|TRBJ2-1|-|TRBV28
CASSLLAGVRKDNEQFF
TGTGCCAGCAGTTTGCTAGCGGGAGTTAGGAAGGACAATGAGCAGTTCTTC
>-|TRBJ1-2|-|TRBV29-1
CSVDRANYGYTF
TGCAGCGTTGACAGGGCCAACTATGGCTACACCTTC
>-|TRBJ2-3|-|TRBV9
CASTPEGFSTDTQYF
TGTGCCAGCACCCCGGAGGGGTTCAGCACAGATACGCAGTATTTT
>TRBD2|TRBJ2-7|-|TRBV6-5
CASSYGTSAYEQYF
TGTGCCAGCAGTTACGGGACTAGCGCCTACGAGCAGTACTTC
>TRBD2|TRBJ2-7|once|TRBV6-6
CASSSGGSYEQYF
TGTGCCAGCAGTTCGGGGGGCTCCTACGAGCAGTACTTC
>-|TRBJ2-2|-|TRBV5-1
CASSLEGGTNTGELFF
TGCGCCAGCAGCTTGGAGGGTGGGACCAACACCGGGGAGCTGTTTTTT
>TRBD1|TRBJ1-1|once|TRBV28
CASSSWTGGNTEAFF
TGTGCCAGCAGTTCCTGGACAGGGGGGAACACTGAAGCTTTCTTT
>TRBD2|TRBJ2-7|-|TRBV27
CASSTRLAGGSEQYF
TGTGCCAGCAGTACCAGACTAGCGGGAGGGTCCGAGCAGTACTTC